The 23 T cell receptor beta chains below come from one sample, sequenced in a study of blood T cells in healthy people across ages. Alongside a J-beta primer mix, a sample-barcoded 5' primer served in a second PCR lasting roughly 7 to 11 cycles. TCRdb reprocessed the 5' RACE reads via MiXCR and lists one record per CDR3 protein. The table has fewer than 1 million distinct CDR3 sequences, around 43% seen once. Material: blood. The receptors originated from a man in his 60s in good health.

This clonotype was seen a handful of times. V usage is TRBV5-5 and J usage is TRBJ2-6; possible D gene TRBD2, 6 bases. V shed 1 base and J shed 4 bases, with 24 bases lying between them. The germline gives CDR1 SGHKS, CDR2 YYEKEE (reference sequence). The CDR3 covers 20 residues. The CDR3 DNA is TGTGCCAGCAGCTTGTGGGTGCTGCGGGGCGGGATGTCGGGGGCCAACGTCCTGACTTTC. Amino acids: CASSLWVLRGGMSGANVLTF.

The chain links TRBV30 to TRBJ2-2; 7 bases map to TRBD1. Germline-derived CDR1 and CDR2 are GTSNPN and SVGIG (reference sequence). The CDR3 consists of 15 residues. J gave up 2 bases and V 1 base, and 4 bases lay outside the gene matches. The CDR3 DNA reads TGTGCCTGGAGTGCAAGGACAGGAAACACCGGGGAGCTGTTTTTT. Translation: CAWSARTGNTGELFF. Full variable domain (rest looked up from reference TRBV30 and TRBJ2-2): SQTIHQWPATLVQPVGSPLSLECTVEGTSNPNLYWYRQAAGRGLQLLFYSVGIGQISSEVPQNLSASRPQDRQFILSSKKLLLSDSGFYLCAWSARTGNTGELFFGEGSRLTVL.

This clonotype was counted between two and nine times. The CDR3 DNA reads TGTGCCAGCAGCGTAGGCACAGTCGATGGAACCCTCCACTTT. It translates to CASSVGTVDGTLHF. V and J are TRBV9 and TRBJ1-6; D is uncertain. The V gene lost 0 bases and the J gene lost 14 bases, with 15 bases spanning the gap. Germline loops: CDR1 SGDLS, CDR2 YYNGEE. The CDR3 totals 14 residues.

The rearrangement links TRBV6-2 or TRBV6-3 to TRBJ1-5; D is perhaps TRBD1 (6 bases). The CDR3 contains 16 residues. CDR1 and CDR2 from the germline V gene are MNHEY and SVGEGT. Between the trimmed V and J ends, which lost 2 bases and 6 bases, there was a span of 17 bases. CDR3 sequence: CASSYRTQGSGQPQHF. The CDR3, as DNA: TGTGCCAGCAGTTACAGAACACAGGGTAGCGGTCAGCCCCAGCATTTT.

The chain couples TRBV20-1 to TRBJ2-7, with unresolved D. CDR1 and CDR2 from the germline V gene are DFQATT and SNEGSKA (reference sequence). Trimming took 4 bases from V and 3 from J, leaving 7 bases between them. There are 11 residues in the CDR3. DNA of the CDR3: TGCAGTGCTACCCTTCTCTACGAGCAGTACTTC. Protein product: CSATLLYEQYF.

CDR3 nucleotides: TGTGCCAGCAGTTCAGCGGGGGGGCAAAATACGCAGTATTTT. This codes for CASSSAGGQNTQYF. The J gene is TRBJ2-3, the V gene TRBV28, with 10 bases identical to TRBD2. The V segment lost 4 bases and the J segment 7 bases; nucleotides outside the gene matches: 5. Germline lookup yields CDR1 MDHEN and CDR2 SYDVKM. The CDR3 totals 14 residues.

The CDR3 DNA reads as TGCGCCAGCAGCCGAGATGCGGGGGCTTACAATGAGCAGTTCTTC. Encoded protein: CASSRDAGAYNEQFF. The rearrangement joins TRBV4-1 to TRBJ2-1, with D possibly TRBD2 on 7 matching bases. The V gene's germline CDR1 is MGHRA and CDR2 YSYEKL. CDR3 length: 15 residues. V lost 4 bases and J 4 bases, leaving 14 bases between the germline ends.

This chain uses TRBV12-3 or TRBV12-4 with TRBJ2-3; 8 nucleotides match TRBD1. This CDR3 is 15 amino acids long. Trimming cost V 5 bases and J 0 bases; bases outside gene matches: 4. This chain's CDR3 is CASSHRGYSTDTQYF. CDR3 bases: TGTGCCAGCAGTCACAGGGGGTATAGCACAGATACGCAGTATTTT.

The CDR3 sequence is CATGRTNEQFF. For the CDR3, the DNA is TGTGCCACCGGGCGGACAAATGAGCAGTTCTTC. The V and J genes are TRBV24-1 and TRBJ2-1; D perhaps matches TRBD1 (5 bases). CDR3 length: 11 residues. Germline CDR1 and CDR2: KGHDR and SFDVKD. Trimming stripped 9 bases from V and 7 bases from J, with 9 bases between.

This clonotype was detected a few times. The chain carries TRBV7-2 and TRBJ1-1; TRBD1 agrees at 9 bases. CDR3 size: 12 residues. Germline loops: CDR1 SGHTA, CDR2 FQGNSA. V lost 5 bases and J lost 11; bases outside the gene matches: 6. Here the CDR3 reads CASSPSGTGAFF. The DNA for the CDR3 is TGTGCCAGCAGCCCCTCCGGGACAGGGGCTTTCTTT.

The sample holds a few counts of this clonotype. Written as DNA, the CDR3 is TGTGCCAGCAGCTTATTCGCAGTCCAAGAGACCCAGTACTTC. Translation: CASSLFAVQETQYF. V gene TRBV7-9 combines with J gene TRBJ2-5; no clear D. Germline V gives CDR1 SEHNR, CDR2 FQNEAQ (reference sequence). The CDR3 is made up of 14 amino acids. The germline V and J ends were trimmed by 2 bases and 1 base, with 8 bases remaining between them.

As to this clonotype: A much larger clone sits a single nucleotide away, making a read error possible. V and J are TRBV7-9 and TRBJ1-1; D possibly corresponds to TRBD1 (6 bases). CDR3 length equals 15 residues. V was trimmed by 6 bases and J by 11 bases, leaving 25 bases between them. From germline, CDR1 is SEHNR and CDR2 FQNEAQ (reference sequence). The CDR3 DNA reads TGTGCCAGCAGTCCGAAATACAGGGTTAAGAATGATGCTTTCTTT. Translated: CASSPKYRVKNDAFF.

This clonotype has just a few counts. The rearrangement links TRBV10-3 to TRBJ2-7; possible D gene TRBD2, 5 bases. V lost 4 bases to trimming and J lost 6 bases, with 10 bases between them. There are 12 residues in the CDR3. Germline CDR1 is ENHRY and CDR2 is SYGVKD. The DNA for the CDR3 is TGTGCCATCAGTGCCAGGAGGTCCGAGCAGTACTTC. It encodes CAISARRSEQYF.

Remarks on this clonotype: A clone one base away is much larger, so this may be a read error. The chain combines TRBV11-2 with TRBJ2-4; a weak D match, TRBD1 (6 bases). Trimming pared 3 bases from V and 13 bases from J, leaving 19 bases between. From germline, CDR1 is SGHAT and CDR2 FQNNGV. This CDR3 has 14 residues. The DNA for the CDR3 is TGTGCCAGCAGCTTCTTACAGGGCTCCTACGGGCAGTACTTC. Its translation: CASSFLQGSYGQYF.

The CDR3 reads CASRKDREYYEQYF. For the CDR3, the DNA is TGTGCCAGCAGAAAGGATCGCGAATACTACGAGCAGTACTTC. The V and J genes are TRBV11-2 and TRBJ2-4; D gene unclear. The assigned J gene may be wrong: the sequence end matches TRBJ2-7 better. Looked up from germline, CDR1 is SGHAT and CDR2 is FQNNGV. There are 14 residues in the CDR3.

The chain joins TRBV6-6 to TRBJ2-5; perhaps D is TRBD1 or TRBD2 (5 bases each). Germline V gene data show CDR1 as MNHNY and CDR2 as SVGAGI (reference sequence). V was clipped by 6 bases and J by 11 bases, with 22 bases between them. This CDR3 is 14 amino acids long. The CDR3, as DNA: TGTGCCAGCAGCCGGGACGTTTTGAGAGATGAGCAGTACTTC. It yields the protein CASSRDVLRDEQYF.

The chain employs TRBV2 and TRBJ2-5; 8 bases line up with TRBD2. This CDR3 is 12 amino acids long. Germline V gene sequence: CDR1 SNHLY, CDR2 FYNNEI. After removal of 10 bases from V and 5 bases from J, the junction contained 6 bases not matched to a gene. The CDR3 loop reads CAKRGGLETQYF. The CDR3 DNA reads TGTGCCAAACGGGGGGGCCTGGAGACCCAGTACTTC.

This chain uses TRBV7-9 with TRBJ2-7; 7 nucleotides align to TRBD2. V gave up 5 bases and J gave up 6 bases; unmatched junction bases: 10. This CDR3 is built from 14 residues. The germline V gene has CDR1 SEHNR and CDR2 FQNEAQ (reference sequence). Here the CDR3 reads CASSPRGGGTEQYF. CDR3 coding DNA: TGTGCCAGCAGCCCTCGCGGGGGAGGGACCGAGCAGTACTTC.

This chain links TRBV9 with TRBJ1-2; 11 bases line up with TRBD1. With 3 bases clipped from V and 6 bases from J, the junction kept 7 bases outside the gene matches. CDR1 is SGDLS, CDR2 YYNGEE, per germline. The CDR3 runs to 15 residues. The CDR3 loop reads CASSGTGGITDGYTF. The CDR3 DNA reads TGTGCCAGCAGCGGGACAGGGGGCATAACGGATGGCTACACCTTC.

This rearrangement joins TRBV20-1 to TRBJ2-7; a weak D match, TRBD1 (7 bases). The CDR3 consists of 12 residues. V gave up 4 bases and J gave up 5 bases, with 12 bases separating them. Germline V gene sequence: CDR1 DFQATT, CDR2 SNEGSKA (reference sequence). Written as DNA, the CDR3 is TGCAGTGCTACGGCAGGGGGGCACGAGCAGTACTTC. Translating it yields CSATAGGHEQYF.

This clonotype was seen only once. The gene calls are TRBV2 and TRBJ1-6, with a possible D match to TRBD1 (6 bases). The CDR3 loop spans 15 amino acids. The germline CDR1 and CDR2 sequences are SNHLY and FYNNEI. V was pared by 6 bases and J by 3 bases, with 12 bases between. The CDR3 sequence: CASRNREFYNSPLHF. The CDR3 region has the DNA TGTGCCAGCAGGAACAGGGAATTCTATAATTCACCCCTCCACTTT.

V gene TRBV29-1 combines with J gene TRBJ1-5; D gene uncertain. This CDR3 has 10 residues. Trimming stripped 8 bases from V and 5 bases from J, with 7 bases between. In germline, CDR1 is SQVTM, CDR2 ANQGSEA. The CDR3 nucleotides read TGCAGCTTCGACTATCAGCCCCAGCATTTT. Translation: CSFDYQPQHF. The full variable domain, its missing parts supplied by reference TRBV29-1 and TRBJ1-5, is SAVISQKPSRDICQRGTSLTIQCQVDSQVTMMFWYRQQPGQSLTLIATANQGSEATYESGFVIDKFPISRPNLTFSTLTVSNMSPEDSSIYLCSFDYQPQHFGDGTRLSIL.

CDR3 in amino acids: CASSPEGGRFDGYTF. In DNA, the CDR3 is TGTGCCAGCAGCCCCGAGGGAGGGCGCTTTGATGGCTACACCTTC. V gene TRBV3-1 combines with J gene TRBJ1-2; D ambiguous. V lost 4 bases and J lost 6, with 18 bases in between. CDR1 and CDR2 from the germline V gene are LGHDT and YNNKEL (reference sequence). The CDR3 runs 15 residues.